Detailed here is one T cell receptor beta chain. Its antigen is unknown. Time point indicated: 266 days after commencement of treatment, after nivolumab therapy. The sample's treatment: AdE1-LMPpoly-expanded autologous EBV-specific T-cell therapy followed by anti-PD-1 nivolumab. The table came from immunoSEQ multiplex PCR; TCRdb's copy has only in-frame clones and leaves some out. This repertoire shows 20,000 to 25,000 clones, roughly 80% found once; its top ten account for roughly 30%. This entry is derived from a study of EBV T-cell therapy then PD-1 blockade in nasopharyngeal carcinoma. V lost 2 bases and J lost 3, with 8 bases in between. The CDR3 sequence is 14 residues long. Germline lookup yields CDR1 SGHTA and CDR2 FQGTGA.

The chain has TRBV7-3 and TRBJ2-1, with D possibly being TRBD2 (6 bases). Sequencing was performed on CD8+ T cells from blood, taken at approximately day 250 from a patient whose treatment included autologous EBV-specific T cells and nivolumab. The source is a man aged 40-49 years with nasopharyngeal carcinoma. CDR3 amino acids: CASSLVGSYNEQFF. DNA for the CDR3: TGTGCCAGCAGCTTAGTCGGGAGCTACAATGAGCAGTTCTTC.